Shown below are 3 T cell receptor beta chains from a single sample sequenced in a study of blood T cell repertoires in COVID-19. Profiled with immunoSEQ multiplex PCR; TCRdb holds only in-frame clones, not every one. The sample carries over 250,000 clones, approximately 87% recorded once. The sequenced sample was PBMCs or T cells enriched from blood (not recorded which). The receptors shown here come from a young woman who had recovered from COVID-19.

J is TRBJ1-2 and V is TRBV5-4, with 9 bases identical to TRBD1. The V segment lost 3 bases and the J segment 1 base; nucleotides outside the gene matches: 1. The CDR3 runs 14 residues. Germline V CDR1 and CDR2: SGHNT, YYREEE (reference sequence). The CDR3 region has the DNA TGTGCCAGCAGCTCGGGACAGGGTAACTATGGCTACACCTTC. Encoded protein: CASSSGQGNYGYTF.

The chain couples TRBV27 to TRBJ2-1; the match to TRBD1 covers 10 bases. There are 15 residues in the CDR3. With 5 bases clipped from V and 6 bases from J, the junction kept 7 bases outside the gene matches. From germline, CDR1 is MNHEY and CDR2 SMNVEV (reference sequence). The CDR3 DNA sequence: TGTGCCAGCAGTCGTGGGACAGGGGCTTCCAATGAGCAGTTCTTC. Amino acid sequence: CASSRGTGASNEQFF.

This chain connects TRBV20-1 to TRBJ2-1, with a tentative D call TRBD1 (5 bases). Trimming cost V 6 bases and J 9 bases, with 12 bases left between them. The length of the CDR3 is 11 residues. Germline CDR1 DFQATT, CDR2 SNEGSKA (reference sequence). CDR3 DNA: TGCAGTGCGATCTCAGGGTTTGAGCAGTTCTTC. Its protein is CSAISGFEQFF.